This record concerns one T cell receptor beta chain sequence. Its antigen is unknown. The entry originates in a study of OX40 agonist ivuxolimab in advanced cancers. Study as a whole: Ivuxolimab, an agonistic anti-OX40 (CD134) antibody, was given to patients.

CDR3 length equals 11 residues. The germline V gene has CDR1 SGHDT and CDR2 YYEEEE. Deletions cut 2 bases from V and 8 bases from J, with 5 bases between. Regarding the study as a whole: The study found that CD8+ T cells averaged more expanded clones than CD4+.

Libraries were prepared by immunoSEQ multiplex PCR; TCRdb keeps only in-frame clonotypes and omits some of them. Of about 72,000 clones in the sample, 80% to 95% are singletons; the top ten hold over 4.5%. The source of this sequence is an adult with an advanced solid tumor such as melanoma, head and neck, liver or kidney cancer. The sequenced sample was CD4+ or CD8+ T cells sorted from blood, obtained in a trial of the OX40 agonist ivuxolimab. This chain links TRBV5-6 with TRBJ2-1; no firm D call. CDR3 bases: TGTGCCAGCAGCTTTGGTCATGAGCAGTTCTTC. Translating gives CASSFGHEQFF.